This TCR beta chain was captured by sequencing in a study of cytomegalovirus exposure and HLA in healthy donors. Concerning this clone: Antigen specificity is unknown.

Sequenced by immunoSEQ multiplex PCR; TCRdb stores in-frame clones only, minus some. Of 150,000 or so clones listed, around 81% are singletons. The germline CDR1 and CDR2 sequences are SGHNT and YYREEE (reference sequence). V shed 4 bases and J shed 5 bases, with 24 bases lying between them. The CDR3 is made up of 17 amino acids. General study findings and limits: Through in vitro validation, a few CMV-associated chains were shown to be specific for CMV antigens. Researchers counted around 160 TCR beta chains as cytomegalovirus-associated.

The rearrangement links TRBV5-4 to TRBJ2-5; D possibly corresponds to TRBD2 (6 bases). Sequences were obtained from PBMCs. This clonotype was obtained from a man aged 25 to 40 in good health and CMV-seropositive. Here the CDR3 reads CASSPRLKRRGGETQYF. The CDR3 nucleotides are TGTGCCAGCAGCCCTCGGCTGAAACGGCGGGGAGGCGAGACCCAGTACTTC.